One sample yielded the 27 T cell receptor beta chains listed below, sequenced in a study of blood T cells in healthy people across ages. A sample-barcoded 5' primer and a J-beta primer mix were used in a second PCR of about 6 to 11 cycles. TCRdb passed the 5' RACE reads through MiXCR, listing each CDR3 protein once. This sample has some 800,000 distinct CDR3 sequences, with approximately 25% found just once. These data also formed part of another study, on T cells of mothers and their children.

The sequenced sample was blood. Receptors were obtained from a boy between 10 and 17 years old in good health.

This clonotype was seen more than once but under ten times. V and J are TRBV6-2 or TRBV6-3 and TRBJ2-7; possible D gene TRBD2, 6 bases. The CDR3 runs 15 residues. Trimming took 5 bases from V and 3 from J, leaving 17 bases between them. From germline, CDR1 is MNHEY and CDR2 SVGEGT. CDR3 in amino acids: CASSSAGLLLYEQYF. In DNA, the CDR3 is TGTGCCAGCAGTAGCGCGGGACTCCTACTCTACGAGCAGTACTTC.

This clonotype was counted a few times. The V gene is TRBV7-2, the J gene TRBJ2-7; D remains unclear. The germline CDR1 and CDR2 sequences are SGHTA and FQGNSA. The CDR3 sequence is 12 residues long. V lost 3 bases and J lost 6, with 9 bases in between. CDR3 in DNA: TGTGCCAGCAGCTTCACCCAAGGCGAGCAGTACTTC. Translating gives CASSFTQGEQYF.

The chain is built from TRBV2 and TRBJ2-3, with D tentatively TRBD1 (5 bases). The CDR3 has 15 residues. Germline assignment: CDR1 SNHLY and CDR2 FYNNEI. V shed 3 bases and J shed 0 bases, with 10 bases lying between them. The CDR3 bases are TGTGCCAGCAGTGATAGGCAGGGAAGCACAGATACGCAGTATTTT. Translated: CASSDRQGSTDTQYF.

CDR3: CASRTSETQYF. CDR3 nucleotides: TGTGCCAGCCGGACCTCAGAGACCCAGTACTTC. The rearrangement uses TRBV2 and TRBJ2-5; D not certain. Trimming removed 8 bases at V and 4 bases at J, with 8 bases between. This CDR3 region has 11 residues. Germline CDR1 is SNHLY and CDR2 is FYNNEI. Using reference TRBV2 and TRBJ2-5 for the parts outside the CDR3, the full variable domain is EPEVTQTPSHQVTQMGQEVILRCVPISNHLYFYWYRQILGQKVEFLVSFYNNEISEKSEIFDDQFSVERPDGSNFTLKIRSTKLEDSAMYFCASRTSETQYFGPGTRLLVL.

The chain carries TRBV12-3 or TRBV12-4 and TRBJ2-4, with D possibly TRBD2 on 5 matching bases. The CDR3 extends over 15 amino acids. The V end was cut by 1 base, the J end by 4 bases, with 11 bases between. The CDR3 here is CASSLDPTGKNIQYF. In nucleotides, the CDR3 is TGTGCCAGCAGTTTAGACCCGACGGGAAAAAACATTCAGTACTTC.

In its sample, this clonotype was seen a few times. The chain recombines TRBV3-1 with TRBJ2-2; D uncertain. From germline, CDR1 is LGHDT and CDR2 YNNKEL (reference sequence). This CDR3 has 16 residues. V lost 0 bases to trimming and J lost 2 bases, with 10 bases between them. CDR3 sequence: CASSQEMWGNTGELFF. CDR3 bases: TGTGCCAGCAGCCAAGAGATGTGGGGAAACACCGGGGAGCTGTTTTTT.

The CDR3 sequence is CASSFSTGNIQYF. Written as DNA, the CDR3 is TGTGCCAGCAGTTTCTCAACCGGGAACATTCAGTACTTC. The chain uses TRBV6-5 and TRBJ2-4; D is unclear. Trimming took 4 bases from V and 7 from J, leaving 11 bases between them. Germline V gene sequence: CDR1 MNHEY, CDR2 SVGAGI. The CDR3 consists of 13 residues.

The chain recombines TRBV3-1 with TRBJ1-6, with D tentatively TRBD1 (5 bases). Trimming pared 1 base from V and 10 bases from J, leaving 17 bases between. Germline CDR1 and CDR2: LGHDT and YNNKEL (reference sequence). The CDR3 is made up of 16 amino acids. CDR3 sequence reads: CASSQGVAGIGSPLHF. Here the CDR3 DNA reads TGTGCCAGCAGCCAAGGCGTGGCAGGGATAGGGTCACCCCTCCACTTT.

This clonotype was counted at least ten times. J is TRBJ1-1 and V is TRBV2, with TRBD1 as a possible D gene (5 bases). V lost 4 bases to trimming and J lost 5 bases, with 11 bases between them. CDR3 length: 13 amino acids. Germline V gene data show CDR1 as SNHLY and CDR2 as FYNNEI. CDR3 residues: CASSVQGTTEAFF. DNA for the CDR3: TGTGCCAGCAGTGTTCAGGGTACGACTGAAGCTTTCTTT.

The CDR3 protein is CASSPNLGENNEQYF. CDR3 bases: TGTGCCAGCAGCCCCAACTTGGGGGAGAACAACGAGCAGTACTTC. The chain couples TRBV27 to TRBJ2-7; TRBD1 or TRBD2 may be the D gene (5 bases each). Germline loops: CDR1 MNHEY, CDR2 SMNVEV (reference sequence). Trimming cost V 6 bases and J 5 bases, with 20 bases left between them. The CDR3 has 15 residues.

V usage is TRBV29-1 and J usage is TRBJ1-5, with a tentative D call TRBD1 (6 bases). Trimming took 7 bases from V and 5 from J, leaving 21 bases between them. The CDR3 totals 15 residues. Germline V CDR1 and CDR2: SQVTM, ANQGSEA. CDR3 loop: CSATTGRGLDQPQHF. CDR3 nucleotide sequence: TGCAGCGCCACAACAGGGAGAGGCCTGGATCAGCCCCAGCATTTT.

This clonotype came up a few times. The rearrangement joins TRBV29-1 to TRBJ2-3; D remains unclear. This CDR3 contains 12 residues. Trimming removed 7 bases from V and 3 bases from J, with 11 bases in between. Looked up from germline, CDR1 is SQVTM and CDR2 is ANQGSEA. The CDR3 protein is CSGRTATDTQYF. CDR3 nucleotide sequence: TGCAGCGGACGGACGGCGACAGATACGCAGTATTTT.

The V call is TRBV25-1, the J call TRBJ2-5, with unresolved D. The CDR3 loop spans 13 amino acids. Germline V gene lookup returns CDR1 MGHDK and CDR2 SYGVNS. The V end was cut by 3 bases, the J end by 5 bases, with 10 bases between. CDR3 residues: CASSDPIPETQYF. The CDR3 DNA reads as TGTGCCAGCAGTGATCCGATACCGGAGACCCAGTACTTC.

The CDR3 DNA reads TGTGCCAGCTCACCAGACGAAGCAAATGAGCAGTTCTTC. Protein sequence: CASSPDEANEQFF. The genes are TRBV18 and TRBJ2-1; D is uncertain. Per germline, CDR1 KGHSH and CDR2 LQKENI. Trimming left V 2 bases short and J 7 bases short, with 9 bases between. The CDR3 is 13 amino acids.

The chain employs TRBV14 and TRBJ2-5; TRBD2 might be the D (5 bases). The CDR3 covers 15 residues. Trimming shortened V by 5 bases and J by 2 bases, and 15 bases separated the two germline ends. Germline V CDR1 and CDR2: SGHDN, FVKESK. The CDR3 loop reads CASSSGRYLQETQYF. CDR3 coding DNA: TGTGCCAGCAGCTCGGGGAGATACCTACAAGAGACCCAGTACTTC.

With respect to this clonotype: One end of the junction is discordant with germline, which a read error may explain. The V and J genes are TRBV2 and TRBJ2-5; no firm D call. This CDR3 has 10 amino acids. Germline loops: CDR1 SNHLY, CDR2 FYNNEI. The CDR3 is CASRQESQYF. The CDR3 bases are TGTGCCAGCAGACAAGAGTCCCAGTACTTC.

This clonotype was counted a few times. J is TRBJ2-2 and V is TRBV6-6; TRBD1 might be the D (5 bases). Germline CDR1 is MNHNY and CDR2 is SVGAGI (reference sequence). V was pared by 6 bases and J by 4 bases, with 15 bases between. This CDR3 is built from 15 residues. CDR3 bases: TGTGCCAGCAGGCAGACAGTGGTGGGCACCGGGGAGCTGTTTTTT. Amino acid sequence: CASRQTVVGTGELFF.

The chain joins TRBV4-3 to TRBJ2-2, with D tentatively TRBD2 (6 bases). The germline CDR1 and CDR2 sequences are LGHNA and YSLEER. The CDR3 covers 18 residues. Trimming removed 7 bases from V and 0 bases from J, with 21 bases in between. CDR3 residues: CASTKSPAGTTNTGELFF. In DNA form, the CDR3 reads TGCGCCAGCACGAAATCGCCCGCGGGGACCACGAACACCGGGGAGCTGTTTTTT.

In this sample, this clonotype turned up many times. The chain links TRBV29-1 to TRBJ1-1, with 9 bases lining up with TRBD1. The CDR3 totals 14 residues. V was clipped by 3 bases and J by 4 bases; unmatched bases: 6. CDR1 and CDR2 from the germline V gene are SQVTM and ANQGSEA. CDR3: CSVDGQGMGTEAFF. Here the CDR3 DNA reads TGCAGCGTTGACGGACAGGGGATGGGCACTGAAGCTTTCTTT.

The chain recombines TRBV27 with TRBJ1-1; 12 nucleotides match TRBD1. Trimming cost V 4 bases and J 4 bases; bases outside gene matches: 7. Germline V CDR1 and CDR2: MNHEY, SMNVEV (reference sequence). The CDR3 runs 16 residues. The CDR3, as DNA: TGTGCCAGCAGTTCGGGACAGGGGGCGTGGGGCACTGAAGCTTTCTTT. Amino acids: CASSSGQGAWGTEAFF.

The chain links TRBV7-8 to TRBJ2-5, with 8 bases identical to TRBD2. The CDR3 totals 17 residues. The J segment lost 4 bases and the V segment lost 2 bases, leaving 12 bases of the junction unmatched. From germline, CDR1 is SGHVS and CDR2 FQNEAQ. This CDR3 reads CASSLPRGGVGPETQYF. The CDR3 DNA reads TGTGCCAGCAGCTTACCCCGGGGGGGAGTGGGCCCAGAGACCCAGTACTTC. The full variable domain, with the rest looked up from reference TRBV7-8 and TRBJ2-5, is GAGVSQSPRYKVAKRGQDVALRCDPISGHVSLFWYQQALGQGPEFLTYFQNEAQLDKSGLPSDRFFAERPEGSVSTLKIQRTQQEDSAVYLCASSLPRGGVGPETQYFGPGTRLLVL.

With respect to this clonotype: No conserved phenylalanine or tryptophan is present at the end of the CDR3, so a read error is the likely explanation. CDR3 sequence (DNA): TGTGCCAGCAGTGAAGCAGGGAGAGGGGCCTACGAGCAGTACTCC. This gives the protein CASSEAGRGAYEQYS. This chain joins TRBV6-1 and TRBJ2-7, with D perhaps assigned TRBD1 or TRBD2 (5 bases each). The CDR3 is 15 residues long. Deletions cut 0 bases from V and 2 bases from J, with 11 bases between. The germline V gene has CDR1 MNHNS and CDR2 SASEGT.

This clonotype came up a few times. The genes are TRBV7-8 and TRBJ2-1, with 9 bases matching TRBD2. V shed 5 bases and J 1 base; nucleotides not matched to a gene: 6. The germline gives CDR1 SGHVS, CDR2 FQNEAQ. This CDR3 comprises 16 residues. The CDR3 is CASSTIAGASYNEQFF. In nucleotides, the CDR3 is TGTGCCAGCAGCACCATAGCGGGGGCGTCCTACAATGAGCAGTTCTTC.

The CDR3 loop reads CASSTRTSFMFNEQFF. CDR3 nucleotides: TGTGCCAGCAGCACACGGACTAGCTTCATGTTTAATGAGCAGTTCTTC. V gene TRBV7-8 combines with J gene TRBJ2-5; TRBD2 agrees at 8 bases. The closer fit of TRBJ2-1 to the DNA end suggests the J call may be wrong. The CDR3 loop spans 16 amino acids. Germline V gene lookup returns CDR1 SGHVS and CDR2 FQNEAQ.

This clonotype was counted many times. The V gene is TRBV3-1, the J gene TRBJ2-2; unclear D gene. The CDR3 runs 13 residues. CDR1 is LGHDT, CDR2 YNNKEL, per germline (reference sequence). Trimming pared 1 base from V and 1 base from J, leaving 1 base between. CDR3 sequence: CASSQVNTGELFF. CDR3 coding DNA: TGTGCCAGCAGCCAAGTGAACACCGGGGAGCTGTTTTTT.

The chain joins TRBV5-1 to TRBJ2-5; D possibly corresponds to TRBD1 (6 bases). The V gene's germline CDR1 is SGHRS and CDR2 YFSETQ. Trimming removed 1 base at V and 5 bases at J, with 12 bases between. The CDR3 is made up of 14 amino acids. The chain's CDR3 is CASSLNREVETQYF. CDR3 DNA: TGCGCCAGCAGCTTGAACAGGGAAGTGGAGACCCAGTACTTC.

This rearrangement joins TRBV21-1 to TRBJ2-2. TRBV21-1 is described as a pseudogene. The CDR3 has 13 amino acids. CDR3 in DNA: TGTGCCAGCAGCCCACTTATGGCCGGGGAGCTGTTTTTT. Translation: CASSPLMAGELFF.